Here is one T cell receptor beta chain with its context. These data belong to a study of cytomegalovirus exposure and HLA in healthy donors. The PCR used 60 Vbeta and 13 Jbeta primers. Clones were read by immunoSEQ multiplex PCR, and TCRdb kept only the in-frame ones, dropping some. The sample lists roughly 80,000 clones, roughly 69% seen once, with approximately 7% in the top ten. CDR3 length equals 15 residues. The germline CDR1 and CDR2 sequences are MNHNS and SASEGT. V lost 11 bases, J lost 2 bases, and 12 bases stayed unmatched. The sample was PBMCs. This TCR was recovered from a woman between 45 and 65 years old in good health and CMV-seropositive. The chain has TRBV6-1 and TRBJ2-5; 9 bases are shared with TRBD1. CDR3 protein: CAGSRDRVWQETQYF. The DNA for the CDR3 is TGTGCCGGGTCCCGGGACAGGGTTTGGCAAGAGACCCAGTACTTC.